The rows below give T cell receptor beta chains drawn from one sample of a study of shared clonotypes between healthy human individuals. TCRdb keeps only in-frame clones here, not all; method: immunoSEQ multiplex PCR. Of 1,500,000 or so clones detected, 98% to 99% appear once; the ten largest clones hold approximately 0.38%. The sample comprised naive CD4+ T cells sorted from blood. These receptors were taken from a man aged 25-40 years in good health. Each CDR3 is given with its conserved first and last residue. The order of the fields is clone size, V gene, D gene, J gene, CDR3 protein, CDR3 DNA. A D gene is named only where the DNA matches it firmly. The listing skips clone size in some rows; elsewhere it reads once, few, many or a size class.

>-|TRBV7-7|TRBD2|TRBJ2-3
CASSLSIPSGRAGSTDTQYF
TGTGCTAGCAGCTTATCTATCCCCAGCGGGAGGGCCGGTAGCACAGATACGCAGTATTTT
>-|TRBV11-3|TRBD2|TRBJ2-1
CASSLDRAGNEQFF
TGTGCCAGCAGCTTAGATCGAGCGGGAAATGAGCAGTTCTTC
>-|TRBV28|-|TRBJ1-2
CASSLRQGIGYTF
TGTGCCAGCAGTTTAAGGCAGGGTATTGGCTACACCTTC
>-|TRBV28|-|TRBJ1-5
CASGLGMSPQPQHF
TGTGCCAGCGGGTTAGGGATGTCCCCTCAGCCCCAGCATTTT
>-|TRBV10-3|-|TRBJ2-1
CAISENPSSYNEQFF
TGTGCCATCAGTGAGAACCCGAGCTCCTACAATGAGCAGTTCTTC
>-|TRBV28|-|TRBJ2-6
CASSPPSSSVLTF
TGTGCCAGCAGTCCCCCGTCCTCGTCCGTCCTGACTTTC
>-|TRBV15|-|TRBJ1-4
CATSRGISSVKLFF
TGTGCCACCAGCAGAGGGATCTCCTCCGTAAAACTGTTTTTT
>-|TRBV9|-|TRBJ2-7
CASRERSPYEQYF
TGTGCCAGCAGGGAGCGCTCCCCCTACGAGCAGTACTTC
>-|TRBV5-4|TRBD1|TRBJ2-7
CASSPGQTVFEQYF
TGTGCCAGCAGCCCGGGACAGACCGTCTTCGAGCAGTACTTC
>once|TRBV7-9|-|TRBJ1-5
CASSRTGNQPQHF
TGTGCCAGCAGTCGTACAGGCAATCAGCCCCAGCATTTT
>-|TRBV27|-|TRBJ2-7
CASSLQGSYEQYF
TGTGCCAGCTCCCTACAGGGCTCCTACGAGCAGTACTTC
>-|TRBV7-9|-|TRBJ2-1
CASTLVGEWANEQFF
TGTGCCAGCACCTTAGTGGGTGAGTGGGCTAATGAGCAGTTCTTC
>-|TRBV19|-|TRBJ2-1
CASMGKGMSSYNEQFF
TGTGCCAGTATGGGGAAGGGGATGAGCTCCTACAATGAGCAGTTCTTC
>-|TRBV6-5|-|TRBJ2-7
CASSFPGTREQYF
TGTGCCAGCAGTTTCCCCGGGACGCGAGAGCAGTACTTC
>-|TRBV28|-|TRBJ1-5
CASSRGPGKNQPQHF
TGTGCCAGCAGTCGGGGTCCCGGAAAGAATCAGCCCCAGCATTTT
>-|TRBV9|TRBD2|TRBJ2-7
CASSVASGYSYEQYF
TGTGCCAGCAGCGTAGCTAGCGGCTACTCCTACGAGCAGTACTTC
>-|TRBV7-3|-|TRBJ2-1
CASSPPGANNEQFF
TGTGCCAGCAGCCCACCGGGAGCCAACAATGAGCAGTTCTTC
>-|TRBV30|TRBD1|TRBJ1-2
CAYYPGGGYTF
TGTGCCTACTACCCAGGGGGCGGCTACACCTTC
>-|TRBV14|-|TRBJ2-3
CASSQAGTDTQYF
TGTGCCAGCAGCCAAGCCGGGACAGATACGCAGTATTTT
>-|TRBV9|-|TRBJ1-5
CASSPHRPDNQPQHF
TGTGCCAGCAGCCCTCATCGTCCGGACAATCAGCCCCAGCATTTT
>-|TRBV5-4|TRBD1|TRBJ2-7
CASSLAGQGAYEQYF
TGTGCCAGCAGCTTGGCCGGCCAGGGGGCCTACGAGCAGTACTTC
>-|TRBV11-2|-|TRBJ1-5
CASSLDSGFGQPQHF
TGTGCCAGCAGCTTAGATTCCGGGTTTGGGCAGCCCCAGCATTTT
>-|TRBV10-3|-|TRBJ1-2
CAISESQHGYTF
TGTGCCATCAGTGAGTCACAGCATGGCTACACCTTC
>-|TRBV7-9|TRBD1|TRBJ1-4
CASSPRRDRGSEGKLFF
TGTGCCAGCAGCCCTCGCCGGGACAGGGGGTCTGAAGGAAAACTGTTTTTT
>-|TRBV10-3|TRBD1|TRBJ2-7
CAISESGDSASYEQYF
TGTGCCATCAGTGAGTCAGGGGACAGCGCATCTTACGAGCAGTACTTC
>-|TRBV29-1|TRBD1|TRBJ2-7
CSVVAGGISYEQYF
TGCAGCGTTGTGGCAGGGGGCATCTCCTACGAGCAGTACTTC
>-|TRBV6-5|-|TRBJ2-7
CASSYHRKVNSYEQYF
TGTGCCAGCAGTTACCATCGCAAGGTAAACTCCTACGAGCAGTACTTC
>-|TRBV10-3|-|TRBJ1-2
CAISESPGRGYGYTF
TGTGCCATCAGTGAGTCGCCCGGGAGGGGCTATGGCTACACCTTC
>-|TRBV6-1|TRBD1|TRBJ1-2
CASRRQGLNYGYTF
TGTGCCAGCCGCCGACAGGGCCTAAACTATGGCTACACCTTC
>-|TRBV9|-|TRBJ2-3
CASSVSMGMDTQYF
TGTGCCAGCAGCGTTTCGATGGGGATGGATACGCAGTATTTT
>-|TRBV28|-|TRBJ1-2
CASSFSRRHGGYTF
TGTGCCAGCAGTTTTTCCAGACGCCATGGGGGCTACACCTTC
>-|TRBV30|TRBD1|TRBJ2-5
CAWSRTGVQETQYF
TGTGCCTGGAGCAGGACAGGGGTCCAAGAGACCCAGTACTTC
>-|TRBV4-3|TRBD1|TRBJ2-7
CASSQAPGTAVSYEQYF
TGCGCCAGCAGCCAAGCACCCGGGACAGCGGTCTCCTACGAGCAGTACTTC
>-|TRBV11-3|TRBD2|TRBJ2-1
CASSLGASGGLVQDEQFF
TGTGCCAGCAGCTTAGGGGCTAGCGGAGGTCTCGTACAAGATGAGCAGTTCTTC
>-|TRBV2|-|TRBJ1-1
CASTPRGRAFF
TGTGCCAGCACACCAAGGGGACGAGCTTTCTTT
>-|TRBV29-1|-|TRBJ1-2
CSVVRGAGGYTF
TGCAGCGTTGTACGGGGGGCCGGCGGCTACACCTTC
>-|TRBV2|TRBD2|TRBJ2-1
CASTGGSYNEQFF
TGTGCCAGCACCGGGGGGTCCTACAATGAGCAGTTCTTC
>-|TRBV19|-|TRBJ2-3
CASSISGSSTDTQYF
TGTGCCAGTAGTATATCCGGGAGTAGCACAGATACGCAGTATTTT
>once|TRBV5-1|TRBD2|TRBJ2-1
CASSLKRMASGRTSSYNEQFF
TGCGCCAGCAGCTTAAAGCGAATGGCTAGCGGGCGGACGAGCTCCTACAATGAGCAGTTCTTC
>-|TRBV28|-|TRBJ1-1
CASGDGALNTEAFF
TGTGCCAGCGGCGACGGGGCATTGAACACTGAAGCTTTCTTT
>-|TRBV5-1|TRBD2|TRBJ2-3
CASSPLSGVTDTQYF
TGCGCCAGCAGCCCCCTTAGCGGGGTGACAGATACGCAGTATTTT
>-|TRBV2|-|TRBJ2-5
CASSDLGRGTQYF
TGTGCCAGCAGTGATCTTGGACGGGGGACCCAGTACTTC
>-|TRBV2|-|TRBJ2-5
CASSFSQETQYF
TGTGCCAGCAGTTTCAGCCAAGAGACCCAGTACTTC
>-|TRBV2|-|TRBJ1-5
CASSEGDQPQHF
TGTGCCAGCAGTGAAGGGGATCAGCCCCAGCATTTT
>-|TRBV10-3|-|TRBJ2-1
CATQETESYGEQFF
TGTGCCACCCAAGAGACAGAGTCCTACGGTGAGCAGTTCTTC
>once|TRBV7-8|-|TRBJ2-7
CASRNYEQYF
TGTGCCAGCAGAAACTACGAGCAGTACTTC
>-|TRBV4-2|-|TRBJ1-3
CASSQGQGNSGNTIYF
TGTGCCAGCAGCCAAGGTCAGGGAAACTCTGGAAACACCATATATTTT
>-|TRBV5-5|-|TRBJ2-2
CASSIYITGRTGELFF
TGTGCCAGCAGCATTTACATCACAGGGAGGACCGGGGAGCTGTTTTTT
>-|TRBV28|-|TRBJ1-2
CASSLTPDSYGYTF
TGTGCCAGCAGTTTAACTCCGGATTCTTATGGCTACACCTTC
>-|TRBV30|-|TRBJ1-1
CAWRTSPGIEAFF
TGTGCCTGGAGAACATCCCCCGGGATTGAAGCTTTCTTT
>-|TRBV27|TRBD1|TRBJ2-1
CASSRRDRDRYNEQFF
TGTGCCAGCAGCCGGCGAGACCGGGACAGGTACAATGAGCAGTTCTTC
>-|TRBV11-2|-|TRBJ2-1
CASSLVGRGGSYNEQFF
TGTGCCAGCAGCTTAGTTGGTAGGGGGGGGTCCTACAATGAGCAGTTCTTC
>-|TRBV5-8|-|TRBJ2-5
CASSPPSLGPRTQYF
TGTGCCAGCAGCCCCCCGTCTCTAGGGCCCAGGACCCAGTACTTC
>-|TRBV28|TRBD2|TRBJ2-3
CASSLSGTSASTDTQYF
TGTGCCAGCAGTTTATCGGGGACTAGCGCGAGCACAGATACGCAGTATTTT
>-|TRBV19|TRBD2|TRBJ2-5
CASNLGTSGRETQYF
TGTGCCAGCAACCTCGGAACTAGCGGGAGGGAGACCCAGTACTTC
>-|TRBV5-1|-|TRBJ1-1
CASSPGLNMNTEAFF
TGCGCCAGCAGCCCGGGACTAAACATGAACACTGAAGCTTTCTTT
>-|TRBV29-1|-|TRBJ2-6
CSVSQPGANVLTF
TGCAGCGTCAGCCAGCCTGGGGCCAACGTCCTGACTTTC
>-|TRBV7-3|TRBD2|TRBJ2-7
CASSLGGLAKGYEQYF
TGTGCCAGCAGCTTAGGGGGACTAGCAAAAGGCTACGAGCAGTACTTC
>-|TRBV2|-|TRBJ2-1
CASSAERGEQFF
TGTGCCAGCAGTGCTGAAAGAGGTGAGCAGTTCTTC